In this sample, the clone carrying this T cell receptor beta chain turned up a few times. The record originates from a study of T-cell reconstitution after alpha-beta-depleted transplantation in children. The authors prepared the TCRbeta library with unique molecular identifiers. TCRdb redid the calling of the PCR reads with MiXCR, one entry per CDR3 protein. The sample gives around 410,000 distinct CDR3 sequences, 9.5% to 13% of which show up once; 4.5% to 6.5% is in the top ten. CDR3 length equals 12 residues. CDR1 and CDR2 (germline): GTSNPN, SVGIG (reference sequence). V lost 3 bases and J 8 bases, leaving 11 bases between the germline ends.

The clonotype comes from a human donor who donated a stem cell graft to a child with acute myeloid leukemia. The source material was PBMCs from the stem cell graft donor, sampled from the stem cell graft. This chain links TRBV30 with TRBJ2-1, with unresolved D. The CDR3 DNA is TGTGCCTGGAGGCTACGCTGGGATGAGCAGTTCTTC. This translates into CAWRLRWDEQFF.